The 3 T cell receptor beta chains below come from one sample, sequenced in a study of cytomegalovirus exposure and HLA in healthy donors. PCR used 60 Vbeta primers and 13 Jbeta primers. Sequenced by immunoSEQ multiplex PCR; TCRdb stores in-frame clones only, minus some. This sample has about 130,000 clones, with 70% to 90% found just once. The sequencing input was PBMCs. Receptors were obtained from a boy younger than 18 in good health and CMV-seronegative.

This sequence joins TRBV7-2 and TRBJ1-1; D gene uncertain. V shed 3 bases and J shed 6 bases, with 8 bases lying between them. The CDR3 has 12 residues. Per the germline V gene, CDR1 is SGHTA and CDR2 is FQGNSA. DNA for the CDR3: TGTGCCAGCAGCTTTTATGGGCCTGAAGCTTTCTTT. Translated: CASSFYGPEAFF.

Notes on this clone: Other DNA variants within this sample encode the same CDR3. For the CDR3, the DNA is TGTGCCAGCAGCGTAGGGGACAGATCATACGAGCAGTACTTC. Its translation is CASSVGDRSYEQYF. The rearrangement joins TRBV9 to TRBJ2-7; 7 positions match TRBD1. The V gene's germline CDR1 is SGDLS and CDR2 YYNGEE. This CDR3 has 14 amino acids. Trimming at V came to 0 bases and at J to 4 bases, leaving 4 bases not matched to a gene. Together with reference TRBV9 and TRBJ2-7, the CDR3 gives the full variable domain: DSGVTQTPKHLITATGQRVTLRCSPRSGDLSVYWYQQSLDQGLQFLIQYYNGEERAKGNILERFSAQQFPDLHSELNLSSLELGDSALYFCASSVGDRSYEQYFGPGTRLTVT.

Points on this clone: Other DNA sequences in the same sample also yield this CDR3. The rearrangement joins TRBV27 to TRBJ1-1, with D perhaps TRBD1 (5 bases). The length of the CDR3 is 13 residues. Germline V gene lookup returns CDR1 MNHEY and CDR2 SMNVEV (reference sequence). The V and J ends lost 6 bases and 2 bases respectively, with 10 bases between them. CDR3 sequence (DNA): TGTGCCAGCAGGTGGGGCCCAAACACTGAAGCTTTCTTT. This sequence encodes CASRWGPNTEAFF.